The 23 T cell receptor beta chains given below trace back to one sample, sequenced in a study of Graves' ophthalmopathy and Graves' hyperthyroidism. Investigators amplified TCR beta CDR3 regions from RNA transcripts. Second-round multiplex PCR followed a first-round RT-PCR using HTBI primers. One entry per CDR3 protein, called by TCRdb with MiXCR from the multiplex PCR reads. The profile shows over 45,000 distinct CDR3 sequences, less than 65% of them singletons. The sample taken for sequencing was peripheral blood. The receptors come from an adult man with Graves' ophthalmopathy.

This chain joins TRBV7-3 and TRBJ1-5; D may be TRBD1 (5 bases). CDR1 SGHTA and CDR2 FQGTGA come from the germline V gene. This CDR3 has 15 residues. V lost 2 bases to trimming and J lost 3 bases, with 11 bases between them. The CDR3 region is CASSLVRAFNQPQHF. The CDR3 DNA reads TGTGCCAGCAGCTTAGTCAGGGCCTTCAATCAGCCCCAGCATTTT. Full variable domain (missing parts from reference TRBV7-3 and TRBJ1-5): GAGVSQTPSNKVTEKGKYVELRCDPISGHTALYWYRQSLGQGPEFLIYFQGTGAADDSGLPNDRFFAVRPEGSVSTLKIQRTERGDSAVYLCASSLVRAFNQPQHFGDGTRLSIL.

The chain uses TRBV9 and TRBJ2-1; D assignment may be TRBD1 or TRBD2 (6 bases each). Germline-derived CDR1 and CDR2 are SGDLS and YYNGEE. This CDR3 has 14 residues. The ends were cut back, 0 bases at V and 9 bases at J, with 13 bases in the middle. DNA of the CDR3: TGTGCCAGCAGCGTAGGAGGGGGGTCGAGTGAGCAGTTCTTC. Its protein product is CASSVGGGSSEQFF. Full variable domain (rest looked up from reference TRBV9 and TRBJ2-1): DSGVTQTPKHLITATGQRVTLRCSPRSGDLSVYWYQQSLDQGLQFLIQYYNGEERAKGNILERFSAQQFPDLHSELNLSSLELGDSALYFCASSVGGGSSEQFFGPGTRLTVL.

This clonotype has a single count. This sequence joins TRBV20-1 and TRBJ2-7; 7 nucleotides agree with TRBD2. Germline values: CDR1 DFQATT, CDR2 SNEGSKA (reference sequence). With 0 bases clipped from V and 2 bases from J, the junction kept 10 bases outside the gene matches. The CDR3 covers 16 residues. In DNA, the CDR3 is TGCAGTGCTAGAGAGGAGGGCGGGGGAAGCGCCTACGAGCAGTACTTC. Protein sequence: CSAREEGGGSAYEQYF.

A few counts support this clonotype. This chain links TRBV15 with TRBJ1-4; TRBD1 might be the D (5 bases). The CDR3 contains 13 residues. Germline V gene data show CDR1 as LNHNV and CDR2 as YYDKDF (reference sequence). V lost 5 bases and J 8 bases, leaving 12 bases between the germline ends. The CDR3 is CATSRFGGEKLFF. DNA of the CDR3: TGTGCCACCAGCCGATTCGGGGGGGAAAAACTGTTTTTT.

At least ten counts were recorded for this clonotype. V is TRBV6-5 and J is TRBJ1-3; D gene unclear. CDR3 size: 13 residues. V was clipped by 11 bases and J by 8 bases, with 19 bases between them. Looked up from germline, CDR1 is MNHEY and CDR2 is SVGAGI. The CDR3 here is CASQRPLTDTIYF. The CDR3 DNA follows: TGTGCCTCCCAAAGGCCCCTGACGGACACCATATATTTT.

This clonotype was recorded many times. The CDR3 bases are TGTGCCAGCAATTCCGGGACTAGCACTTTCTTT. Protein sequence: CASNSGTSTFF. The chain employs TRBV6-5 and TRBJ1-1; TRBD1 is a possible D gene (5 bases). CDR1 and CDR2 from the germline V gene are MNHEY and SVGAGI. The CDR3 runs to 11 residues. The V end lost 7 bases, the J end lost 12 bases, and 15 bases lay between the germline ends.

This clonotype was observed a few times. The chain combines TRBV30 with TRBJ1-1, with D maybe TRBD1 (5 bases). V gave up 5 bases and J gave up 0 bases, with 7 bases separating them. The CDR3 is made up of 12 amino acids. CDR1 is GTSNPN and CDR2 is SVGIG in the germline V gene (reference sequence). CDR3 coding DNA: TGTGCCTGGCAGGGCCTGAACACTGAAGCTTTCTTT. It translates to CAWQGLNTEAFF.

This clonotype was counted ten times or more. The CDR3 nucleotides read TGTGCCAGCAGCCTACAGGACCGCTACGAGCAGTACTTC. This translates into CASSLQDRYEQYF. The gene calls are TRBV6-1 and TRBJ2-7; tentatively, D is TRBD1 (5 bases). CDR3 length: 13 amino acids. CDR1 is MNHNS, CDR2 SASEGT, per germline. Trimming shortened V by 6 bases and J by 3 bases, and 12 bases separated the two germline ends.

This chain joins TRBV29-1 and TRBJ1-1, with 7 bases aligning to TRBD1. The CDR3 extends over 14 amino acids. Germline V gives CDR1 SQVTM, CDR2 ANQGSEA. V lost 7 bases to trimming and J lost 0 bases; unmatched junction nucleotides: 8. As DNA, the CDR3 is TGCAGCGCCACCGGGACAGTGATGAACACTGAAGCTTTCTTT. Amino acids: CSATGTVMNTEAFF.

Points on this clonotype: Since the CDR3 does not end with the conserved phenylalanine or tryptophan, this likely comes from a read error. This chain uses TRBV25-1 with TRBJ2-1; 8 bases fit TRBD2. Germline trimming cut 1 base from V and 9 bases from J; bases unmatched to any gene: 11. Germline V lookup: CDR1 MGHDK, CDR2 SYGVNS. The CDR3 extends over 16 amino acids. The CDR3 loop is CASSEWLLSGKVEQFY. Here the CDR3 DNA reads TGTGCCAGCAGTGAATGGTTGCTTAGCGGGAAGGTTGAGCAGTTCTAC.

In the case of this clonotype: A read error may be the cause here, since a much bigger clone is one base away. This sequence joins TRBV30 and TRBJ2-1; no firm D call. This CDR3 spans 12 amino acids. Germline V gene lookup returns CDR1 GTSNPN and CDR2 SVGIG (reference sequence). V lost 5 bases and J 9 bases, leaving 14 bases between the germline ends. CDR3 sequence: CAWAPTRFEQFF. The CDR3 region has the DNA TGTGCCTGGGCGCCGACGCGATTTGAGCAGTTCTTC.

This chain links TRBV14 with TRBJ2-3, with D tentatively TRBD2 (6 bases). The CDR3 contains 16 residues. CDR1 and CDR2 from the germline V gene are SGHDN and FVKESK. Trimming cost V 3 bases and J 0 bases, with 13 bases left between them. CDR3 nucleotides: TGTGCCAGCAGCCAGAGCGGGTGGGAAAGCACAGATACGCAGTATTTT. It is translated as CASSQSGWESTDTQYF. The full variable domain, its missing parts supplied by reference TRBV14 and TRBJ2-3, is EAGVTQFPSHSVIEKGQTVTLRCDPISGHDNLYWYRRVMGKEIKFLLHFVKESKQDESGMPNNRFLAERTGGTYSTLKVQPAELEDSGVYFCASSQSGWESTDTQYFGPGTRLTVL.

The chain couples TRBV24-1 to TRBJ2-7; D remains unclear. This CDR3 has 8 residues. V dropped 9 bases and J dropped 4 bases, with 0 bases sitting between them. Germline V lookup: CDR1 KGHDR, CDR2 SFDVKD. The CDR3 DNA reads as TGTGCCACCTACGAGCAGTACTTC. Translated, it gives CATYEQYF.

The chain joins TRBV7-9 to TRBJ2-1, with 10 bases matching TRBD2. Per germline, CDR1 SEHNR and CDR2 FQNEAQ (reference sequence). The CDR3 consists of 15 residues. After removal of 6 bases from V and 5 bases from J, the junction contained 7 bases not matched to a gene. The CDR3 bases are TGTGCCAGCAGACCCGGGACTAGCGACAACAATGAGCAGTTCTTC. This encodes CASRPGTSDNNEQFF. Using reference TRBV7-9 and TRBJ2-1 for the parts outside the CDR3, the full variable domain is DTGVSQNPRHKITKRGQNVTFRCDPISEHNRLYWYRQTLGQGPEFLTYFQNEAQLEKSRLLSDRFSAERPKGSFSTLEIQRTEQGDSAMYLCASRPGTSDNNEQFFGPGTRLTVL.

Details on this clonotype: One end of the junction varies from germline; a read error may be responsible. The chain recombines TRBV7-2 with TRBJ2-3, with D hard to call. This CDR3 has 14 residues. Germline CDR1 is SGHTA and CDR2 is FQGNSA. CDR3: CANSLVQGSDTQYF. CDR3 nucleotide sequence: TGTGCCAACAGCTTAGTTCAAGGGTCAGACACGCAGTATTTT.

V gene TRBV13 combines with J gene TRBJ2-1, with 8 bases aligning to TRBD2. V lost 5 bases, J lost 4 bases, and 10 bases stayed unmatched. Germline V gives CDR1 PRHDT, CDR2 FYEKMQ (reference sequence). The CDR3 extends over 16 amino acids. The CDR3 reads CASSQDSRGGYNEQFF. CDR3 coding DNA: TGTGCCAGCAGCCAAGACTCACGGGGGGGGTACAATGAGCAGTTCTTC.

This clonotype was seen repeatedly, ten times or more. The chain has TRBV7-2 and TRBJ2-7, with 9 bases identical to TRBD1. CDR1 is SGHTA and CDR2 is FQGNSA in the germline V gene. The trim removed 5 bases at V and 6 bases at J, leaving 8 bases unmatched. There are 14 residues in the CDR3. CDR3 sequence (DNA): TGTGCCAGCAGCCTCCGGGACAGGGTAGGCGAGCAGTACTTC. Translated: CASSLRDRVGEQYF.

The sample holds many counts of this clonotype. The chain couples TRBV7-2 to TRBJ2-3; 13 bases are a match to TRBD2. Germline V gives CDR1 SGHTA, CDR2 FQGNSA. This CDR3 comprises 15 residues. J lost 4 bases, V lost 5 bases, and 3 bases had no gene match. CDR3 region: CASSLGTSGADTQYF. Here the CDR3 DNA reads TGTGCCAGCAGCCTGGGGACTAGCGGGGCAGATACGCAGTATTTT.

The chain is built from TRBV19 and TRBJ2-1; 9 nucleotides line up with TRBD1. The trim removed 9 bases at V and 10 bases at J, leaving 7 bases unmatched. The CDR3 length is 12 residues. Germline values: CDR1 LNHDA, CDR2 SQIVND (reference sequence). The CDR3 loop reads CASEDRGVEQFF. CDR3 nucleotides: TGTGCCAGCGAGGACAGGGGCGTCGAGCAGTTCTTC.

To note about this clonotype: This may come from a read error, since a much larger clone is one base off. The gene calls are TRBV3-1 and TRBJ2-3; TRBD1 agrees at 7 bases. The CDR3 length is 13 residues. Looked up from germline, CDR1 is LGHDT and CDR2 is YNNKEL (reference sequence). The CDR3 region has the DNA TGTGCCAGCAGCCGACAGGGCACAGGTACGCAGTATTTT. Its protein product is CASSRQGTGTQYF.

This chain uses TRBV5-6 with TRBJ2-4; TRBD2 might be the D (6 bases). The germline CDR1 and CDR2 sequences are SGHDT and YYEEEE. Trimming removed 4 bases at V and 2 bases at J, with 16 bases between. This CDR3 is built from 16 residues. CDR3: CASSPGAGNTKNIQYF. The CDR3 region has the DNA TGTGCCAGCAGCCCGGGAGCTGGAAACACCAAAAACATTCAGTACTTC.

The table lists this clonotype with a count of one. A much larger clone lies a single base off, so this may be a read error. The rearrangement links TRBV28 to TRBJ1-2, with 7 bases fitting TRBD1. CDR1 is MDHEN, CDR2 SYDVKM, per germline. V lost 10 bases, J lost 8 bases, and 13 bases stayed unmatched. The CDR3 contains 13 residues. The CDR3 DNA sequence: TGTGCCAACAGCCTCCAGGGGGAAATAGGCTACACCTTC. Residues: CANSLQGEIGYTF.

The chain employs TRBV29-1 and TRBJ1-2; 8 bases fit TRBD1. The CDR3 is 16 residues long. The junction had 12 bases not matched to a gene; V was cut back by 0 bases and J by 6 bases. Germline-derived CDR1 and CDR2 are SQVTM and ANQGSEA. CDR3: CSVEDAGGALLNGYTF. CDR3 coding DNA: TGCAGCGTTGAAGATGCAGGGGGCGCTCTACTAAATGGCTACACCTTC.